This is a list of T cell receptor beta chains from one sample in a study of regulatory T cells in long-lasting Graves disease. From the multiplex PCR reads, TCRdb called clonotypes with MiXCR, one entry per CDR3 protein. The data hold 620,000 or so distinct CDR3 sequences, with 16% observed a single time. This sample was also put to use in a study of T cells in Graves' hyperthyroidism and ophthalmopathy.

This material consisted of peripheral blood mononuclear cells (PBMCs), taken at new diagnosis, from a patient treated with antithyroid drugs. The receptors were sampled from a woman aged 25 to 39 with Graves disease. CDR3s include the opening cysteine and the closing phenylalanine or tryptophan. D genes are given only for firm matches. Some rows mark clone size as missing; the rest say once, few, many or name a class of expanded clone.

V gene: TRBV2; clone size: many; J gene: TRBJ1-5; D gene: .; CDR3 protein: CASLGETNQPQHF; CDR3 DNA: TGTGCCAGCCTGGGGGAAACGAATCAGCCCCAGCATTTT
V gene: TRBV24-1; clone size: few; J gene: TRBJ2-1; D gene: .; CDR3 protein: CATSDLSGVAYDEQFF; CDR3 DNA: TGTGCCACCAGTGATTTGTCGGGAGTAGCTTATGATGAGCAGTTCTTC
V gene: TRBV2; clone size: many; J gene: TRBJ2-2; D gene: .; CDR3 protein: CASSDGGWNPGELFF; CDR3 DNA: TGTGCCAGCAGTGACGGGGGTTGGAATCCCGGGGAGCTGTTTTTT
V gene: TRBV25-1; clone size: many; J gene: TRBJ1-4; D gene: TRBD1; CDR3 protein: CASWRGQDEKLFF; CDR3 DNA: TGTGCCAGCTGGAGGGGACAGGATGAAAAACTGTTTTTT
V gene: TRBV12-3/TRBV12-4; clone size: many; J gene: TRBJ1-5; D gene: .; CDR3 protein: CASATRGNQPQHF; CDR3 DNA: TGTGCCAGCGCTACAAGGGGTAATCAGCCCCAGCATTTT
V gene: TRBV9; clone size: few; J gene: TRBJ1-2; D gene: .; CDR3 protein: CASSLDGDIQF; CDR3 DNA: TGTGCCAGCAGCCTCGACGGGGACATCCAATTC
V gene: TRBV10-2; clone size: many; J gene: TRBJ2-7; D gene: TRBD1; CDR3 protein: CASSELTGQGYEQYF; CDR3 DNA: TGCGCCAGCAGTGAGCTTACGGGACAGGGCTACGAGCAGTACTTC
V gene: TRBV2; clone size: many; J gene: TRBJ2-3; D gene: TRBD2; CDR3 protein: CASGSGGGGDTQYF; CDR3 DNA: TGTGCCAGCGGGTCGGGAGGGGGTGGAGATACGCAGTATTTT
V gene: TRBV28; clone size: many; J gene: TRBJ1-2; D gene: TRBD1; CDR3 protein: CASSPTGGGYGYTF; CDR3 DNA: TGTGCCAGCAGCCCTACAGGGGGCGGGTATGGCTACACCTTC
V gene: TRBV5-1; clone size: many; J gene: TRBJ2-1; D gene: .; CDR3 protein: CASSLVQGIGYEQFF; CDR3 DNA: TGCGCCAGCAGCTTGGTCCAAGGGATCGGATATGAGCAGTTCTTC
V gene: TRBV19; clone size: .; J gene: TRBJ2-6; D gene: .; CDR3 protein: CASSIWGTGANVLTF; CDR3 DNA: TGTGCCAGTAGTATATGGGGGACTGGGGCCAACGTCCTGACTTTC
V gene: TRBV27; clone size: many; J gene: TRBJ2-2; D gene: .; CDR3 protein: CASSSARSGNTGELFF; CDR3 DNA: TGTGCCAGCAGTTCTGCCCGGAGTGGGAACACCGGGGAGCTGTTTTTT
V gene: TRBV28; clone size: .; J gene: TRBJ2-7; D gene: .; CDR3 protein: CASIPRTDFYYEQYF; CDR3 DNA: TGTGCCAGCATCCCCCGGACGGATTTTTATTACGAGCAGTACTTC
V gene: TRBV19; clone size: .; J gene: TRBJ1-6; D gene: .; CDR3 protein: CASSQGGTNSPLHF; CDR3 DNA: TGTGCCAGTAGTCAGGGTGGAACTAATTCACCCCTCCACTTT